A single sample is the source of the 28 T cell receptor beta chains below, sequenced in a study of identical twins. TCRdb re-called the 5' RACE reads with MiXCR, one entry per CDR3 protein. The sample contains 350,000 to 600,000 distinct CDR3 sequences, about 14% of which appear only once. In addition, the sample was reused for a study of yellow fever vaccine responses in identical twins.

The material sequenced was CD4+ T cells sorted from blood. The source is a woman aged 18-29 years in good health.

There are many counts of this clonotype. The chain has TRBV7-2 and TRBJ2-5; D ambiguous. Trimming stripped 5 bases from V and 1 base from J, with 5 bases between. This CDR3 region has 12 residues. CDR1 is SGHTA, CDR2 FQGNSA, per germline. The CDR3 region has the DNA TGTGCCAGCAGCCGACTCCAAGAGACCCAGTACTTC. Residues: CASSRLQETQYF.

The gene calls are TRBV4-2 and TRBJ1-1; D remains ambiguous. The CDR3 has 15 residues. Trimming pared 4 bases from V and 1 base from J, leaving 13 bases between. Germline V CDR1 and CDR2: LGHNA, YNFKEQ. CDR3 DNA sequence: TGTGCCAGCAGCCCTCGGGCGCTGGGGAACACTGAAGCTTTCTTT. Translating it yields CASSPRALGNTEAFF.

This clonotype was observed a few times. This chain connects TRBV7-2 to TRBJ2-3; D is possibly TRBD2 (6 bases). This CDR3 is built from 17 residues. V lost 5 bases to trimming and J lost 4 bases, with 22 bases between them. Germline V CDR1 and CDR2: SGHTA, FQGNSA. CDR3 nucleotides: TGTGCCAGCAGCCCCGTTAAGATAGCGGTTGGAGCAGATACGCAGTATTTT. Protein product: CASSPVKIAVGADTQYF.

This chain connects TRBV6-1 to TRBJ1-1; D unclear. Germline V CDR1 and CDR2: MNHNS, SASEGT. The V end lost 1 base, the J end lost 8 bases, and 5 bases lay between the germline ends. The CDR3 has 11 residues. The CDR3 protein is CASSEGAEAFF. DNA of the CDR3: TGTGCCAGCAGTGAAGGAGCCGAAGCTTTCTTT.

This clonotype showed up just a few times. V and J are TRBV9 and TRBJ2-7; 8 bases map to TRBD1. The CDR3 length is 13 residues. Germline assignment: CDR1 SGDLS and CDR2 YYNGEE. J gave up 6 bases and V 4 bases, and 6 bases lay outside the gene matches. The CDR3 coding sequence is TGTGCCAGCAGCACCCTAGACAGGGGCGAGCAGTACTTC. This sequence encodes CASSTLDRGEQYF.

This clonotype was found a few times. V and J are TRBV4-1 and TRBJ1-1; D unclear. CDR3 size: 15 residues. The germline V and J ends were trimmed by 1 base and 1 base, with 10 bases remaining between them. Per the germline V gene, CDR1 is MGHRA and CDR2 is YSYEKL. Here the CDR3 DNA reads TGCGCCAGCAGCCAAGTTCTCGCTCGGAACACTGAAGCTTTCTTT. Its protein product is CASSQVLARNTEAFF.

Note on this clonotype: The junction departs from the called germline gene at one end, perhaps through a read error. V gene TRBV5-6 combines with J gene TRBJ2-2; D is ambiguous. Germline V gives CDR1 SGHDT, CDR2 YYEEEE. The CDR3 consists of 11 residues. DNA for the CDR3: TGTACCAGCAGCCGAATCGGGGAGCTGTTTTTT. Amino acids: CTSSRIGELFF.

The V gene is TRBV10-3, the J gene TRBJ2-1; 10 bases agree with TRBD2. Germline-derived CDR1 and CDR2 are ENHRY and SYGVKD. The V and J ends lost 0 bases and 6 bases, in that order; junction bases with no gene match: 2. This CDR3 has 15 residues. The CDR3 nucleotides read TGTGCCATCAGTGAGTCGCCTAGCGGGGGCAATGAGCAGTTCTTC. This sequence encodes CAISESPSGGNEQFF.

This clonotype was seen only a few times. The chain joins TRBV20-1 to TRBJ2-3, with D unresolved. Per the germline V gene, CDR1 is DFQATT and CDR2 is SNEGSKA (reference sequence). This CDR3 contains 13 residues. Trimming stripped 4 bases from V and 2 bases from J, with 10 bases between. The CDR3 coding sequence is TGCAGTGCTAAAGTCGGAAACACAGATACGCAGTATTTT. It yields the protein CSAKVGNTDTQYF.

CDR3 protein: CASSYSMPGDPIAKNIQYF. The CDR3 coding sequence is TGTGCCAGCAGTTACTCGATGCCGGGAGACCCGATAGCCAAAAACATTCAGTACTTC. The chain is built from TRBV6-2 or TRBV6-3 and TRBJ2-4; TRBD2 might be the D (6 bases). The ends were cut back, 0 bases at V and 0 bases at J, with 18 bases in the middle. This CDR3 contains 19 residues. CDR1 is MNHEY and CDR2 is SVGEGT in the germline V gene.

This clonotype has more than one count but fewer than ten. This CDR3 is CASSGERGPQYF. In nucleotides, the CDR3 is TGTGCCAGCAGTGGTGAGAGGGGTCCCCAGTACTTC. V gene TRBV25-1 combines with J gene TRBJ2-4; D is perhaps TRBD1 or TRBD2 (5 bases each). Germline-derived CDR1 and CDR2 are MGHDK and SYGVNS. Trimming stripped 4 bases from V and 13 bases from J, with 14 bases between. CDR3 length: 12 residues.

The chain is built from TRBV2 and TRBJ2-5; a weak D match, TRBD2 (5 bases). The CDR3 is 14 residues long. V lost 6 bases and J lost 2, with 13 bases in between. The germline gives CDR1 SNHLY, CDR2 FYNNEI. The CDR3 spells CASRQRDRQETQYF. The CDR3 coding sequence is TGTGCCAGCAGGCAGAGGGATCGGCAAGAGACCCAGTACTTC.

The chain employs TRBV11-2 and TRBJ2-3; 12 nucleotides match TRBD2. The CDR3 covers 21 residues. Looked up from germline, CDR1 is SGHAT and CDR2 is FQNNGV. The V segment lost 6 bases and the J segment 3 bases; nucleotides outside the gene matches: 22. The CDR3 reads CASRDRLAGAGMLYGTDTQYF. CDR3 sequence (DNA): TGTGCCAGCAGAGATCGACTAGCGGGGGCCGGAATGCTATACGGGACAGATACGCAGTATTTT. The full variable domain, completed using reference TRBV11-2 and TRBJ2-3, is EAGVAQSPRYKIIEKRQSVAFWCNPISGHATLYWYQQILGQGPKLLIQFQNNGVVDDSQLPKDRFSAERLKGVDSTLKIQPAKLEDSAVYLCASRDRLAGAGMLYGTDTQYFGPGTRLTVL.

This clonotype was observed at least ten times. The chain recombines TRBV29-1 with TRBJ2-7; weak D call: TRBD2 (5 bases). The CDR3 has 11 amino acids. Germline V gene data show CDR1 as SQVTM and CDR2 as ANQGSEA. Trimming took 6 bases from V and 5 from J, leaving 11 bases between them. In DNA, the CDR3 is TGCAGCGTAGAATACGGGGACGAGCAGTACTTC. This translates into CSVEYGDEQYF.

The chain carries TRBV28 and TRBJ2-7; D is ambiguous. V lost 2 bases and J lost 4, with 18 bases in between. The CDR3 sequence is 16 residues long. From germline, CDR1 is MDHEN and CDR2 SYDVKM. CDR3 sequence reads: CASSLGMGRLSYEQYF. CDR3 sequence (DNA): TGTGCCAGCAGTTTAGGTATGGGCAGGCTATCATACGAGCAGTACTTC.

This clonotype was found many times. The J gene is TRBJ2-7, the V gene TRBV12-3 or TRBV12-4; no firm D call. The CDR3 contains 16 residues. V was cut by 6 bases and J by 2 bases, with 20 bases left in between. DNA for the CDR3: TGTGCCAGCAGCCCCCGGGTGTTCGGAATGCCCTACGAGCAGTACTTC. Its translation is CASSPRVFGMPYEQYF.

For this clonotype: The germline gene is not matched at one end of the junction; a read error may be the cause. The CDR3 protein is CSSMRGLERPQETQYF. The CDR3 coding sequence is TGTTCCAGCATGAGAGGGCTAGAGAGACCCCAAGAGACCCAGTACTTC. This chain uses TRBV7-9 with TRBJ2-5, with D perhaps matching TRBD2 (5 bases). Looked up from germline, CDR1 is SEHNR and CDR2 is FQNEAQ (reference sequence). The CDR3 is made up of 16 amino acids.

V and J are TRBV6-1 and TRBJ2-5; the match to TRBD1 covers 7 bases. The germline V gene encodes CDR1 MNHNS and CDR2 SASEGT. The CDR3 runs to 14 residues. Unmatched junction bases numbered 12, after V lost 11 bases and J lost 3 bases. Here the CDR3 reads CASKPGQRKETQYF. For the CDR3, the DNA is TGTGCCTCAAAACCGGGACAGAGGAAAGAGACCCAGTACTTC.

This clonotype was counted a few times. This rearrangement joins TRBV12-5 to TRBJ1-3; 7 bases line up with TRBD1. CDR1 and CDR2 from the germline V gene are LGHNT and FRNRAP. The CDR3 covers 14 residues. Trimming cost V 5 bases and J 4 bases; bases outside gene matches: 5. The DNA of the CDR3 is TGTGCTAGTGGTACGGGGACAGACGGAAACACCATATATTTT. Amino acid sequence: CASGTGTDGNTIYF.

Only a few counts were recorded for this clonotype. The chain uses TRBV5-1 and TRBJ2-7; TRBD2 matches 8 bases. The germline CDR1 and CDR2 sequences are SGHRS and YFSETQ. The J segment lost 6 bases and the V segment lost 5 bases, leaving 10 bases of the junction unmatched. The CDR3 has 14 residues. The CDR3 coding sequence is TGCGCCAGCAGATCTGAGCGGGGGACCTTCGAGCAGTACTTC. Protein sequence: CASRSERGTFEQYF.

This clonotype was counted ten times or more. The chain carries TRBV12-3 or TRBV12-4 and TRBJ1-5, with D unresolved. Deletions cut 6 bases from V and 0 bases from J, with 9 bases between. The CDR3 is 14 residues long. CDR3 coding DNA: TGTGCCAGCAGCAGCAAGGCTAGCAATCAGCCCCAGCATTTT. As protein: CASSSKASNQPQHF.

This clonotype came up a few times. V gene TRBV5-1 combines with J gene TRBJ1-2, with D unclear. Trimming left V 4 bases short and J 6 bases short, with 13 bases between. CDR1 SGHRS and CDR2 YFSETQ come from the germline V gene. The CDR3 covers 13 residues. The CDR3 region has the DNA TGCGCCAGCAGCCCCCCGGGGTCGGATGGCTACACCTTC. Residues: CASSPPGSDGYTF. Filled out from reference TRBV5-1 and TRBJ1-2, the complete variable domain reads KAGVTQTPRYLIKTRGQQVTLSCSPISGHRSVSWYQQTPGQGLQFLFEYFSETQRNKGNFPGRFSGRQFSNSRSEMNVSTLELGDSALYLCASSPPGSDGYTFGSGTRLTVV.

This chain links TRBV29-1 with TRBJ2-5, with 8 bases lining up with TRBD2. CDR3 size: 12 residues. With 7 bases clipped from V and 4 bases from J, the junction kept 5 bases outside the gene matches. Germline V gene lookup returns CDR1 SQVTM and CDR2 ANQGSEA. CDR3 DNA: TGCAGCGCGCGGGAGGCCCCAGAGACCCAGTACTTC. This gives the protein CSAREAPETQYF.

The chain couples TRBV9 to TRBJ2-3; 9 bases fit TRBD2. The trim removed 4 bases at V and 2 bases at J, leaving 11 bases unmatched. The germline CDR1 and CDR2 sequences are SGDLS and YYNGEE. The CDR3 is 17 residues long. The CDR3 bases are TGTGCCAGCAGCCCCATCCCCGGGACTAGCCTCACAGATACGCAGTATTTT. Amino acids: CASSPIPGTSLTDTQYF.

The V gene is TRBV7-2, the J gene TRBJ2-1; tentatively, D is TRBD2 (5 bases). Germline CDR1 and CDR2: SGHTA and FQGNSA. Between the trimmed V and J ends, which lost 0 bases and 8 bases, there was a span of 17 bases. The CDR3 covers 16 residues. CDR3 nucleotides: TGTGCCAGCAGCTTAGCCCCCATTAGCGCGGGCGATGAGCAGTTCTTC. It codes for CASSLAPISAGDEQFF.

This clonotype was observed a handful of times. The chain is built from TRBV6-5 and TRBJ2-1; perhaps TRBD2 as D (6 bases). V dropped 2 bases and J dropped 1 base, with 12 bases sitting between them. The CDR3 sequence is 16 residues long. Germline V gives CDR1 MNHEY, CDR2 SVGAGI. CDR3 loop: CASSYRVGGSYNEQFF. CDR3 sequence (DNA): TGTGCCAGCAGTTACCGGGTGGGGGGATCCTACAATGAGCAGTTCTTC.

The genes are TRBV4-1 and TRBJ2-7; D remains ambiguous. Germline CDR1 reads MGHRA; CDR2 reads YSYEKL. With 2 bases removed from V and 2 bases from J, the gap between germline ends came to 7 bases. The CDR3 runs to 13 residues. Written as DNA, the CDR3 is TGCGCCAGCAGCCAAAGTTTGACCTACGAGCAGTACTTC. Translating it yields CASSQSLTYEQYF.

This clonotype came up a few times. This chain connects TRBV10-3 to TRBJ2-2; D is perhaps TRBD2 (6 bases). Germline lookup yields CDR1 ENHRY and CDR2 SYGVKD. The V end was cut by 11 bases, the J end by 5 bases, with 9 bases between. There are 11 residues in the CDR3. Here the CDR3 DNA reads TGTGCCGCCCTAGCGACCGGGGAGCTGTTTTTT. It specifies CAALATGELFF.